This T cell receptor beta chain was sequenced in a study of cytomegalovirus exposure and HLA in healthy donors (dated by TCRdb to about 2017). Describing the broader study: In an earlier analysis of fewer than 750 of the donors, around 300 Gb of sequence data and 100 million or so unique TCR beta sequences from some 170 million T cells were reported. About 300 gigabases of sequencing data and approximately 85 million unique TCR sequences were included in an early release covering 550 to 650 HLA-typed donors. Among the roughly 400 genotyped donors, approximately 77% belonged to the genetic ancestry cluster associated with self-reported Caucasian donors. The study aimed to test whether signatures of past pathogen exposure could be identified by cataloging public T cell receptors. Using immunosequencing, the study profiled T cell repertoires from some 670 subjects and related those repertoires to cytomegalovirus serostatus. A separate validation cohort of approximately 120 different subjects was used in addition to the approximately 700-subject first cohort. The study combined high-throughput TCR immunosequencing, statistical association of individual TCRs with disease status, and machine learning to predict cytomegalovirus infection status. In a later analysis, previously published TCR beta repertoires from 666 donors were re-analyzed and high-resolution HLA genotyping was added so that TCR occurrence patterns could be studied. In the later analysis, no new phenotypic data were used to find candidate immune exposures; instead, reliance was placed on TCR beta sequences and their occurrence across donors. An earlier analysis of 500 to 650 of the donors applied high-throughput TCR beta sequencing to assess whether each TCR beta V gene segment acted as functional or pseudogenic. Donor age, sex, ethnicity and CMV serostatus were collected together with the repertoire data. A later genetic analysis took genome-wide SNP genotypes for about three fifths of the roughly 700 donors and used that subset as a discovery cohort. Every repertoire in the discovery cohort had been generated on one and the same sequencing platform. HLA typing covered class I and class II loci at four-digit resolution. The number of donors typed differed by locus, with roughly 629-640 for A, B, C, DRB1 and DQB1, approximately 500 for DQA1, 600 to 610 for DPA1, and approximately 470 for DPB1. Roughly 5 DR-DQ haplotypes were handled as single units for association and clustering, since linkage in the cohort was strong. Among almost 400 genotyped donors of the cohort, an average of approximately 250,000 unique TCR beta nucleotide sequences were sequenced per donor, around 20% of them non-productive.

As for this clone: Which antigen it targets is not known. Base qualities are not recorded, but no much larger clone differs from it by a single base.

CDR1 and CDR2 were assigned from the germline V gene as MDHEN and SYDVKM. Trimming takes 7 bases from V and 4 bases from J, and the germline ends sit 23 bases apart. The CDR3 sequence holds 16 residues, the cysteine and phenylalanine included. Just the 48-base CDR3 DNA is kept, in frame starting at base 1. The cohort consisted of approximately 690 healthy bone marrow donors. Cohort members were all nominally healthy when sampled, although unrecorded immune exposures were likely present. The donor was CMV seronegative and belonged to the group of over 300 seronegative cohort members. A peripheral blood sample was collected from each donor, and TCR beta sequencing was performed on peripheral blood mononuclear cells. Genomic DNA was extracted from the blood cell samples with the Qiagen DNeasy Blood Extraction Kit. Receptor amplification or capture employed the immunoSEQ multiplex PCR assay. For the multiplex PCR, a mixture combining 60 forward primers for TCR Vbeta segments and 13 reverse primers for TCR Jbeta segments was used. A multiplex PCR assay on genomic DNA amplified the CDR3 region of rearranged TCR beta genes. On the Illumina HiSeq System, the amplified TCR beta libraries were sequenced as 87-base-pair reads. For the original study's pipeline: In a later analysis, 77 million or so unique TCR beta chains were counted across the approximately 670 repertoires, and roughly 11 million of these chains were shared by at least two donors. Raw reads were error-corrected and collapsed into unique sequences by a nearest-neighbor algorithm in which closely related sequences were merged to remove PCR and sequencing errors. CDR3 sequences were aligned to IMGT reference sequences to assign V, D and J gene segments. For a sequence to be retained, a match of at least six nucleotides to both a V gene segment and a J gene segment was required. A rearrangement counted as productive if the CDR3 had no stop codons and remained in frame with V and J, and every other rearrangement counted as non-productive. CDR3 was defined by IMGT convention, running from the second conserved V-encoded cysteine to the conserved J-encoded phenylalanine. The earlier analysis of 500 to 600 of the donors excluded sequences that lacked an unambiguous match to a single V gene segment. In an earlier analysis of approximately 610 of the donors, V segments were called functional above 56.7% productive rearrangements and were called segregating when the between-donor standard deviation exceeded 5%. A statistical classification framework was built for diagnosing cytomegalovirus status from the catalog of TCR beta chain sequences. In a later analysis, V and J genes were assigned by comparing TCR nucleotide sequences against IMGT/GENE-DB human TR gene sequences. In a later analysis, CDR3 sequences and most-parsimonious VDJ recombination scenarios were assigned using the TCRdist pipeline. In a later analysis, each TCR beta chain was defined by its CDR3 amino acid sequence together with its V-gene family, and reads lacking a unique V-gene family were excluded. To address suspected cross-contamination and a sequencing artifact, a later analysis removed a few hundred highly shared, low-generation-probability nucleotide sequences. A later analysis calculated a clonal expansion index for each public chain from normalized within-repertoire ranks of inferred template counts. In a later analysis, generation probabilities were computed using a VDJ recombination model fitted to out-of-frame rearrangements, and the results were checked against IGoR. In a later analysis, TCR-TCR, TCR-HLA and TCR-CMV co-occurrence was scored with hypergeometric tests, and a repertoire-size bias correction was applied to TCR pairs. In a later analysis, false discovery rates were estimated by permuting HLA or CMV assignments 20 times. In a later analysis, co-occurring TCRs were grouped using DBSCAN, and TCRdist sequence similarity was added for clustering within HLA-allele-positive subsets. Repertoires with fewer than 30,000 or more than 120,000 public chains were left out of co-occurrence clustering, as were four to six repertoires with anomalous nucleotide sharing. TCRdb took over this immuneACCESS table, retaining in-frame rearrangements with V and J assigned. Such tables are incomplete; in checked studies, under half of the missing clones stem from an unresolved V gene, and the remainder is unexplained. Clone size and V and J calls were adopted from that table, with D and trimming inferred from the DNA. This sample holds 200,000 or so clones; around 77% were observed only once. The leading ten clones occupy roughly 3% of the sample.

On the study overall, not on this receptor specifically: In a later analysis, TCR association rates were found to vary across HLA loci, with the most associated TCRs seen for DRB1 alleles and the fewest for HLA-C alleles. A total of 164 TCR beta chains were listed by the study as associated with cytomegalovirus. Sequencing depth was assumed to be roughly uniform across donors in the presence/absence analyses, though that assumption may not hold. A later analysis found that most CMV-associated TCR beta chains appeared HLA-restricted, with HLA associations seemingly driven largely by CMV exposure. Because counts were too low, seventeen rarely observed V segments, including chromosome 9 orphons, were excluded from the earlier analysis of some 590 of the donors. According to a later genetic analysis, donors in an Asian-associated ancestry cluster had fewer N-insertions in productive TCRs than the roughly 700-donor mean. A few of the identified cytomegalovirus-associated TCR beta chains were confirmed in vitro to be specific for cytomegalovirus antigens. A later genetic analysis associated a missense DCLRE1C variant with V-gene and J-gene trimming of TCR beta chains, and an independent cohort replicated the association. In a later analysis, HLA-associated TCR beta chains showed more clonal expansion and lower generation probabilities than non-associated chains that were equally common. A later analysis reported that several top co-occurrence clusters appeared linked to parvovirus B19, influenza, CMV and Epstein-Barr virus. Most TCR sequences were observed very rarely across donors, whereas some public TCRs were present in many individuals. In an earlier analysis of around 500 of the donors, most TCR beta V segments appeared in productive rearrangements about 87% or about 30% of the time, broadly matching IMGT annotations. At a false discovery rate of 0.05, a later analysis linked 16,000 or so TCR beta sequences to specific HLA alleles. Because HLA typing was missing for some donors at each locus, association tests included only the typed subset. The authors suggested that the approach could potentially be extended to other disease states and immunological phenotypes. In this cohort, only TCR beta chains were sequenced, and detectable features were limited by the absence of alpha or paired-chain data. A further reported finding was that TCR beta sequences accurately predicted the HLA-A and HLA-B alleles for most subjects in the first cohort. The classifier was reported to diagnose cytomegalovirus status with high specificity and sensitivity in both the original cohort and the validation cohort. The only immune exposure information available for the cohort was CMV serostatus. Linkage disequilibrium might explain the correlated functional status among segregating V segments, but an unknown experimental factor could not be excluded. Because the 87-base-pair reads could not distinguish some IMGT-functional V segments, including TRBV6-2 and TRBV6-3, those segments were excluded. A cluster of highly shared sequence variants was judged likely to represent a technical artifact of the sequencing pipeline. Assigning TCR associations to individual alleles was difficult when HLA alleles, especially DR and DQ, strongly co-occurred.

The chain is made from TRBV28 and TRBJ2-7; the D gene is perhaps TRBD2, on 6 matching bases. This TCR came from a woman between 25 and 40 years old in good health and CMV-seronegative. Sequenced material: PBMCs. The nucleotide sequence is TGTGCCAGCAAGATGGAGGGGTCCTCTTTGAGTTACGAGCAGTACTTC. It translates as CASKMEGSSLSYEQYF.